The 5 T cell receptor beta chains presented below share a single source sample, sequenced in a study of cytomegalovirus exposure and HLA in healthy donors. PCR primers comprised 60 Vbeta and 13 Jbeta primers. The assay was immunoSEQ multiplex PCR, and TCRdb's table has in-frame clones only and misses some. The profile shows around 150,000 clones, roughly three quarters of them singletons. Specimen: PBMCs. The receptor set was obtained from a woman between 50 and 59 years old in good health and CMV-seronegative.

This chain joins TRBV7-2 and TRBJ2-7; 7 bases map to TRBD2. The CDR3 length is 15 residues. Germline V lookup: CDR1 SGHTA, CDR2 FQGNSA. V lost 4 bases, J lost 3 bases, and 9 bases stayed unmatched. The CDR3 is CASSYNGGTFYEQYF. The DNA of the CDR3 is TGTGCCAGCAGCTACAACGGGGGGACTTTCTACGAGCAGTACTTC.

The rearrangement links TRBV7-8 to TRBJ1-6, with D perhaps TRBD1 (6 bases). This CDR3 has 17 amino acids. Germline-derived CDR1 and CDR2 are SGHVS and FQNEAQ. Between the trimmed V and J ends, which lost 2 bases and 5 bases, there was a span of 16 bases. This CDR3 reads CASSLFGAGENNSPLHF. In DNA form, the CDR3 reads TGTGCCAGCAGCTTATTTGGGGCAGGGGAGAATAATTCACCCCTCCACTTT. Using reference TRBV7-8 and TRBJ1-6 for the parts outside the CDR3, the full variable domain is GAGVSQSPRYKVAKRGQDVALRCDPISGHVSLFWYQQALGQGPEFLTYFQNEAQLDKSGLPSDRFFAERPEGSVSTLKIQRTQQEDSAVYLCASSLFGAGENNSPLHFGNGTRLTVT.

The chain links TRBV5-1 to TRBJ1-1, with 10 bases fitting TRBD1. The CDR3 has 16 amino acids. J lost 0 bases, V lost 4 bases, and 6 bases had no gene match. Per germline, CDR1 SGHRS and CDR2 YFSETQ. The CDR3 loop reads CASSDRDRGMNTEAFF. The CDR3 nucleotides are TGCGCCAGCAGCGATCGGGACAGGGGAATGAACACTGAAGCTTTCTTT.

The chain joins TRBV5-1 to TRBJ1-1; D is unresolved. Germline loops: CDR1 SGHRS, CDR2 YFSETQ. The CDR3 totals 14 residues. The V end was cut by 1 base, the J end by 1 base, with 8 bases between. The CDR3, as DNA: TGCGCCAGCAGCTTGACTACGGCGAACACTGAAGCTTTCTTT. Translated: CASSLTTANTEAFF.

The chain carries TRBV18 and TRBJ1-1; 8 bases align to TRBD1. V shed 3 bases and J 3 bases; nucleotides not matched to a gene: 3. The germline V gene has CDR1 KGHSH and CDR2 LQKENI. CDR3 length: 14 amino acids. The CDR3 is CASSPETGDTEAFF. CDR3 in DNA: TGTGCCAGCTCACCCGAGACAGGGGACACTGAAGCTTTCTTT.